A selection of T cell receptor beta chains follows, all from one sample in a study of T cells after yellow fever vaccination. One entry per CDR3 protein results from TCRdb running MiXCR on the 5' RACE reads. The repertoire includes tens of thousands of distinct CDR3 sequences, under 9.5% of them detected once, and about 27% sits in the top ten. The specimen was CD8+ T cells sorted from PBMCs, collected less than 11 days after the first yellow fever vaccination. The receptors come from a man aged 18 to 30 who received the YFV17D yellow fever vaccine. The conserved cysteine and the conserved F or W are not part of the CDR3 here. The D gene is left open where the match is weak.

NA | TRBV7-6 | ASSLAEDYEQY
NA | TRBV12-3/TRBV12-4 | ASSLSPDQPQH
NA | TRBV27 | ASSLSGGLVGELF
NA | TRBV6-1 | ASSEIDRAKNIQY
TRBD2 | TRBV5-1 | ASSTWASGEQETQY
NA | TRBV12-3/TRBV12-4 | ASRGTTGELF
NA | TRBV6-1 | ASIPPSGEQF
TRBD2 | TRBV20-1 | SAPWTSGGVSYEQY
NA | TRBV18 | ASSPPTGYEQY
TRBD1 | TRBV5-5 | ASSYGQGNQPQH
TRBD1 | TRBV20-1 | SARGHTGGNTEAF
NA | TRBV7-9 | ASSFARGKADTQY
NA | TRBV4-1 | ASSQAQLAGQDTQY
NA | TRBV6-5 | ASSYSLNTGELF
TRBD2 | TRBV6-2/TRBV6-3 | ASSSSGGRRQLF
NA | TRBV12-3/TRBV12-4 | ASSYGGEQY
NA | TRBV11-1 | ASSLDWDYGYT
NA | TRBV5-5 | ASSPWVSYNEQF
TRBD1 | TRBV5-4 | ASRNQGAPTEAF
TRBD1 | TRBV7-8 | ASSLRSGGVGETQY
TRBD1 | TRBV7-8 | ASSGRRQGYNEQF
TRBD1 | TRBV15 | ATAAYRGTNQPQH
TRBD1 | TRBV7-7 | ASSQSWGTGDNEQF
NA | TRBV1 | TSSQDQAGGETQY
NA | TRBV28 | ASSLRLTGSAF
NA | TRBV29-1 | SVEGRGELNTQY
TRBD1 | TRBV28 | ASSLLQGANYGYT
TRBD1 | TRBV5-5 | ASSKETGLVNYGYT
NA | TRBV4-3 | ASSPSTGVGSDTQY
NA | TRBV4-1 | ASSQEMDYRVHQPQH
NA | TRBV28 | ASIRRGGTGPGELF
NA | TRBV7-6 | ASSSYRVPI
TRBD1 | TRBV4-1 | ASSLAPGQDTGELF
NA | TRBV7-3 | ASSLYPTAPSTDTQY
NA | TRBV12-3/TRBV12-4 | ASSTGNYEQY
NA | TRBV3-1 | ASSTPADEQF
NA | TRBV5-1 | ASSFNSWQTMNTEAF
NA | TRBV19 | ASSIASSNTGELF
TRBD1 | TRBV4-1 | ASSHPGQGSEKLF
NA | TRBV7-6 | ASSDQGSEQH
TRBD1 | TRBV6-2/TRBV6-3 | ASSSQGDNQPQH
NA | TRBV5-4 | ASSFGPGDTGELF
TRBD1 | TRBV4-1 | ASSQRTGQETQY
TRBD1 | TRBV6-2/TRBV6-3 | ASTPPGQGGTGELF
TRBD1 | TRBV6-1 | ASSGETGGFAYEQY
TRBD1 | TRBV6-5 | ASRYRDRTNEKLF
TRBD1 | TRBV20-1 | SAGGRDRGVYNEQF
TRBD2 | TRBV28 | ASRAVALAGGQSSYNEQF
NA | TRBV3-1 | ASSQEESVNTGELF
TRBD2 | TRBV6-1 | ASSELAGGPGELF
NA | TRBV7-8 | ASSLGSSSYGEEQF
TRBD1 | TRBV3-1 | ASSQEPGDRAAGELF
NA | TRBV4-1 | ASSQVEGSYEQY
NA | TRBV4-3 | ASSQGPASGAF
NA | TRBV12-3/TRBV12-4 | ASSLVATNIQY
NA | TRBV7-8 | ASSLKGLSTDTQY
TRBD1 | TRBV4-1 | ASSQGTGGNQPQH